This T cell receptor beta chain was captured by sequencing in a study of T cells in Graves' hyperthyroidism and ophthalmopathy. Study results and caveats: Clonotypes that were expanded in thyroid above 0.001 mostly appeared in blood too.

The investigators amplified TCR beta CDR3 regions from RNA transcripts. The TCR CDR3 first-round RT-PCR relied on the HTBI primer set. In TCRdb, the multiplex PCR reads were re-called with MiXCR into one record per CDR3 protein. The table includes around 700,000 distinct CDR3 sequences, 18% detected once. Among the patients, aged 18 to 65, hyperthyroidism was newly diagnosed and had lasted under 2 months. The blood sample was taken at first hyperthyroidism diagnosis, before any ophthalmopathy symptoms. Fresh peripheral blood, 9.5 to 10 ml of it, supplied the PBMCs. This clonotype was seen only a few times. Its antigen is as yet unknown. Per the germline V gene, CDR1 is MNHNS and CDR2 is SASEGT. The CDR3 has 14 residues. The V end was cut by 4 bases, the J end by 3 bases, with 13 bases between.

J is TRBJ2-7 and V is TRBV6-1, with D perhaps being TRBD1 or TRBD2 (5 bases each). This TCR was recovered from a woman aged 45-65 years with Graves' hyperthyroidism that later progressed to Graves' ophthalmopathy. Sequencing input: blood. CDR3 in DNA: TGTGCCAGCAGTGGGGGACCAAGTAGCTACGAGCAGTACTTC. Protein: CASSGGPSSYEQYF.